The present T cell receptor beta chain was sequenced within a study of blood T cell repertoires in COVID-19. Produced via immunoSEQ multiplex PCR; TCRdb's table is partial and in-frame only. The table includes 250,000 to 350,000 clones, about 87% detected once. This receptor was identified in a woman between 45 and 65 years old with COVID-19, enrolled during active disease. Sequenced material: peripheral blood.

The DNA of the CDR3 is TGCGCCAGCCCGAAGGAGGGCTCAACCGGGGAGCTGTTTTTT. It is translated as CASPKEGSTGELFF. This chain links TRBV5-1 with TRBJ2-2, with D tentatively TRBD2 (6 bases). The V end lost 7 bases, the J end lost 5 bases, and 15 bases lay between the germline ends. The V gene's germline CDR1 is SGHRS and CDR2 YFSETQ. This CDR3 contains 14 residues.